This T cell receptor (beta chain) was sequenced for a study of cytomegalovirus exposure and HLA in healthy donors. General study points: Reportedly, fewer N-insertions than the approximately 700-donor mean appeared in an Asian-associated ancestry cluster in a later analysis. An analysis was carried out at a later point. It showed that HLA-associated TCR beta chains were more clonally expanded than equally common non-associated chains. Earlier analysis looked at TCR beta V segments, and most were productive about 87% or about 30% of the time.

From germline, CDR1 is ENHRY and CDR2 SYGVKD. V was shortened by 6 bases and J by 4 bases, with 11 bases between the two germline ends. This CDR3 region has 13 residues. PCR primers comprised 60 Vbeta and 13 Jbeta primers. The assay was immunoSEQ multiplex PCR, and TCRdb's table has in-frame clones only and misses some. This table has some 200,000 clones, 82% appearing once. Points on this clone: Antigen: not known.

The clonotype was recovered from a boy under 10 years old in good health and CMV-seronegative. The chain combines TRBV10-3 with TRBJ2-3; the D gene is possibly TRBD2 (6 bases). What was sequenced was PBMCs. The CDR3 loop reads CAIRGTGADTQYF. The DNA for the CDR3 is TGTGCCATCAGGGGGACTGGGGCAGATACGCAGTATTTT.